Listed below are T cell receptor beta chains from one sample, sequenced in a study of cytomegalovirus exposure and HLA in healthy donors. The data were produced by immunoSEQ multiplex PCR, yet TCRdb's version contains in-frame clones alone and is incomplete. The sample shows about 130,000 clones, around 80% of them seen only once. Sequencing was done on a sample of PBMCs. The origin of the receptors is a man aged 30 to 39 in good health and CMV-seropositive. CDR3s include the opening cysteine and the closing phenylalanine or tryptophan. The D gene is left open where the match is weak. Clone sizes are given selectively: once, few, many, or a class where the clone is expanded.

-,-,TRBJ1-2,TRBV28,CASSSLLQGYGYTF,TGTGCCAGCAGCTCCCTCCTTCAGGGCTATGGCTACACCTTC
-,TRBD2,TRBJ2-7,TRBV4-3,CASSQDEGVTSGDEQYF,TGCGCCAGCAGCCAAGATGAAGGAGTAACTAGCGGCGACGAGCAGTACTTC
-,-,TRBJ2-7,TRBV7-2,CASSPQLDFYEQYF,TGTGCCAGCAGCCCTCAACTAGATTTCTACGAGCAGTACTTC
-,-,TRBJ1-1,TRBV7-3,CASSMGREGNTEAFF,TGTGCCAGCAGCATGGGCAGGGAGGGAAACACTGAAGCTTTCTTT
-,-,TRBJ2-5,TRBV19,CASSYRGAYEETQYF,TGTGCCAGTAGTTACCGGGGGGCGTATGAGGAGACCCAGTACTTC
few,TRBD2,TRBJ2-2,TRBV4-3,CASSQITGGRNTGELFF,TGCGCCAGCAGCCAAATCACGGGGGGGCGAAACACCGGGGAGCTGTTTTTT
-,TRBD2,TRBJ2-1,TRBV5-4,CASSLGLAGGYNEQFF,TGTGCCAGCAGCTTGGGGCTAGCGGGTGGGTACAATGAGCAGTTCTTC
-,TRBD1,TRBJ2-5,TRBV27,CASRDRGRETQYF,TGTGCCAGCAGGGACAGGGGAAGAGAGACCCAGTACTTC
-,TRBD1,TRBJ1-2,TRBV28,CASSLLTGRYGYTF,TGTGCCAGCAGTTTACTGACAGGGAGGTATGGCTACACCTTC
-,-,TRBJ1-1,TRBV28,CASSLYRRTEAFF,TGTGCCAGCAGTTTGTACAGGCGGACTGAAGCTTTCTTT
-,TRBD1,TRBJ1-5,TRBV27,CASRQGQGRQPQHF,TGTGCCAGCAGACAAGGACAGGGCCGTCAGCCCCAGCATTTT
-,TRBD2,TRBJ2-2,TRBV10-2,CASSGGVAGTYGELFF,TGCGCCAGCAGTGGTGGGGTAGCGGGGACTTACGGGGAGCTGTTTTTT
-,-,TRBJ1-1,TRBV30,CAWSLIQGPFQNTEAFF,TGTGCCTGGAGTTTGATTCAGGGCCCCTTTCAGAACACTGAAGCTTTCTTT
-,-,TRBJ2-5,TRBV7-9,CASSLAVRETQYF,TGTGCCAGCAGCTTAGCGGTCAGAGAGACCCAGTACTTC
-,-,TRBJ1-5,TRBV15,CATSRVEDSNQPQHF,TGTGCCACCAGCAGAGTTGAGGATAGCAATCAGCCCCAGCATTTT
-,-,TRBJ2-7,TRBV4-3,CASSQVYLAHYEQYF,TGCGCCAGCAGCCAAGTTTACCTAGCCCACTACGAGCAGTACTTC
-,TRBD1,TRBJ2-2,TRBV5-1,CASSPPGQGNTGELFF,TGCGCCAGCAGCCCTCCGGGACAGGGAAACACCGGGGAGCTGTTTTTT
-,TRBD2,TRBJ2-7,TRBV28,CASRVAGGNSYEQYF,TGTGCCAGCAGGGTAGCGGGAGGGAACTCCTACGAGCAGTACTTC
-,TRBD1,TRBJ1-2,TRBV27,CASSGQGDYGYTF,TGTGCCAGCAGTGGACAGGGAGACTATGGCTACACCTTC
-,-,TRBJ1-1,TRBV11-3,CASSLQGNTEAFF,TGTGCCAGCAGTTTACAGGGGAACACTGAAGCTTTCTTT
once,TRBD1,TRBJ2-7,TRBV5-1,CASRPGGSYEQYF,TGCGCCAGCAGGCCAGGGGGTTCCTACGAGCAGTACTTC
-,TRBD1,TRBJ2-7,TRBV6-6,CASSVQGVGATQQYF,TGTGCCAGCAGTGTTCAGGGGGTAGGCGCTACGCAGCAGTACTTC
few,-,TRBJ2-7,TRBV19,CASSITSYYEQYF,TGTGCCAGTAGTATCACAAGTTACTACGAGCAGTACTTC
-,TRBD1,TRBJ2-7,TRBV7-9,CASSSARGREQYF,TGTGCCAGCAGCTCGGCAAGGGGGCGGGAGCAGTACTTC
-,TRBD1,TRBJ2-1,TRBV6-5,CASSYSKKGARDEQFF,TGTGCCAGCAGTTACTCCAAAAAGGGGGCGAGAGATGAGCAGTTCTTC
-,-,TRBJ1-5,TRBV21-1,CASSKGWTDQSYSNQPQHF,TGTGCCAGCAGCAAAGGGTGGACAGATCAGTCTTATAGCAATCAGCCCCAGCATTTT